This T cell receptor (beta chain) was profiled in a study of regulatory T cells. Whole-study findings and limits: Shannon entropy was nonsignificantly lower in patient CD8+ T cells than control CD8+ cells. Patient repertoires had restricted TRB V-J pairs and skewed V and J usage, most in Tregs.

The PCR used 52 TRBV and 13 TRBJ primers. Profiling relied on immunoSEQ multiplex PCR, and the TCRdb table lists in-frame clones only, not all of them. The table has about 18,000 clones, more than 85% seen once. About this clone itself: Its antigen remains unidentified.

Autoimmunity was present in every CD3G-deficient patient, worse in two. At testing, patients were 2 to 39 years old, with reduced naive and increased memory T-cell proportions. This CDR3 spans 18 amino acids. Germline V gives CDR1 SEHNR, CDR2 FQNEAQ (reference sequence). J gave up 4 bases and V 0 bases, and 9 bases lay outside the gene matches. The TCR originated in a person aged 18 to 30 with CD3G deficiency. The gene calls are TRBV7-9 and TRBJ2-1; 10 bases fit TRBD2. The sequencing input was CD8+ T cells sorted from blood. CDR3 region: CASSLAGLTSGFYNEQFF. The CDR3 bases are TGTGCCAGCAGCTTAGCGGGCCTGACTAGCGGGTTTTACAATGAGCAGTTCTTC.